This T cell receptor beta chain was found in a study of T-cell reconstitution after alpha-beta-depleted transplantation in children. The CDR3 is made up of 15 amino acids. V was clipped by 4 bases and J by 6 bases, with 16 bases between them. Germline loops: CDR1 MNHEY, CDR2 SVGAGI. A library of TCRbeta sequences, prepared with unique molecular identifiers, was generated. Each CDR3 protein gets one entry after TCRdb re-called the PCR reads with MiXCR. The data contain 400,000 to 500,000 distinct CDR3 sequences, about 11% of them singletons. This clonotype came up many times. This sequence was found in a human donor who donated a stem cell graft to a child with acute myeloid leukemia. This specimen consisted of PBMCs from the stem cell graft donor, obtained from the stem cell graft. The J gene is TRBJ2-4, the V gene TRBV6-5; D remains unclear. The CDR3 reads CASSLTPDKINIQYF. The CDR3 coding sequence is TGTGCCAGCAGTTTAACCCCAGATAAGATAAACATTCAGTACTTC.